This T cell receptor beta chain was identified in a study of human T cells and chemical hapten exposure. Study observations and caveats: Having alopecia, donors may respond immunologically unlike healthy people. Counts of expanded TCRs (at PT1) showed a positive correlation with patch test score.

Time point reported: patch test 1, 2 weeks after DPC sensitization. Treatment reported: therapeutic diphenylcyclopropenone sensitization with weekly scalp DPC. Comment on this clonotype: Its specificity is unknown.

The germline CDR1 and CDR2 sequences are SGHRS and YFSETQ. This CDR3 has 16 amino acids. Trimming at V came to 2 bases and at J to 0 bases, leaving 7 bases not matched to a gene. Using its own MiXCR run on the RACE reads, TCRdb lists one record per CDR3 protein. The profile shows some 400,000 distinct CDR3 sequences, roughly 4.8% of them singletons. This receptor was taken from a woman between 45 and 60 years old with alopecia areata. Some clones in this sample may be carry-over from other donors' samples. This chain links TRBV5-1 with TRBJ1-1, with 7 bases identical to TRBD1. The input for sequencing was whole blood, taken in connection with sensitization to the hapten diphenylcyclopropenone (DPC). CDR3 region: CASSFVQGSLNTEAFF. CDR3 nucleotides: TGCGCCAGCAGCTTCGTACAGGGGAGCTTGAACACTGAAGCTTTCTTT. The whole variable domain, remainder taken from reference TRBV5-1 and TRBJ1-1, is KAGVTQTPRYLIKTRGQQVTLSCSPISGHRSVSWYQQTPGQGLQFLFEYFSETQRNKGNFPGRFSGRQFSNSRSEMNVSTLELGDSALYLCASSFVQGSLNTEAFFGQGTRLTVV.